This T cell receptor (beta chain) is drawn from a study of Ad26.COV2.S vaccination and SARS-CoV-2 variants. Notes on the study in general: It was vaccine recipients, not placebo recipients, who had the higher spike-specific TCR breadth.

V lost 4 bases, J lost 4 bases, and 7 bases stayed unmatched. Germline V CDR1 and CDR2: SGHDT, YYEEEE. CDR3 length: 14 residues. This clone was observed once. Its antigen remains unidentified. TCRdb's copy holds only in-frame clones and misses some; the assay was immunoSEQ multiplex PCR. The sample has 100,000 or so clones; less than 85% are singletons. The sample consisted of peripheral blood, taken after recovery from COVID-19. This rearrangement joins TRBV5-6 to TRBJ1-2; 7 nucleotides align to TRBD1. The sequence came from a human donor who had recovered from COVID-19. The CDR3 DNA follows: TGTGCCAGCAGCCTCGTGACAGGGACCTATGGCTACACCTTC. Translating it yields CASSLVTGTYGYTF.